One and the same sample provided the 4 T cell receptor beta chains below, sequenced in a study of early stage breast cancer tumors. The assay was immunoSEQ multiplex PCR, and TCRdb's table has in-frame clones only and misses some. The sample shows approximately 11,000 clones, 70% to 80% of them seen only once. The sample consisted of breast tumor tissue. These receptors came from a person aged 70 to 80 with breast cancer.

The CDR3, as DNA: TGTGCCAGCAGTCGGGGGGCCCTCTATAATTCACCCCTCCACTTT. This sequence encodes CASSRGALYNSPLHF. The V call is TRBV6-5, the J call TRBJ1-6; maybe TRBD1 (6 bases). The CDR3 length is 15 residues. CDR1 and CDR2 (germline): MNHEY, SVGAGI. The ends were cut back, 5 bases at V and 3 bases at J, with 11 bases in the middle.

The V and J genes are TRBV6-5 and TRBJ2-3; D perhaps matches TRBD1 (5 bases). The CDR3 runs to 15 residues. Deletions cut 2 bases from V and 1 base from J, with 10 bases between. CDR1 is MNHEY and CDR2 is SVGAGI in the germline V gene. CDR3 DNA: TGTGCCAGCAGTTACGGGGTAGGGGGCACAGATACGCAGTATTTT. Encoded protein: CASSYGVGGTDTQYF.

This chain connects TRBV19 to TRBJ1-1; TRBD1 matches 10 bases. J gave up 6 bases and V 5 bases, and 3 bases lay outside the gene matches. The germline gives CDR1 LNHDA, CDR2 SQIVND (reference sequence). The CDR3 sequence is 13 residues long. In nucleotides, the CDR3 is TGTGCCAGTAGTGGGGGACAGGGGCCTGAAGCTTTCTTT. Its protein is CASSGGQGPEAFF.

The J gene is TRBJ1-1, the V gene TRBV5-1; D is possibly TRBD1 (5 bases). V gave up 0 bases and J gave up 8 bases, with 11 bases separating them. Germline values: CDR1 SGHRS, CDR2 YFSETQ. The CDR3 sequence is 13 residues long. The chain's CDR3 is CASSLDGDFEAFF. In nucleotides, the CDR3 is TGCGCCAGCAGCTTGGATGGGGACTTCGAAGCTTTCTTT.